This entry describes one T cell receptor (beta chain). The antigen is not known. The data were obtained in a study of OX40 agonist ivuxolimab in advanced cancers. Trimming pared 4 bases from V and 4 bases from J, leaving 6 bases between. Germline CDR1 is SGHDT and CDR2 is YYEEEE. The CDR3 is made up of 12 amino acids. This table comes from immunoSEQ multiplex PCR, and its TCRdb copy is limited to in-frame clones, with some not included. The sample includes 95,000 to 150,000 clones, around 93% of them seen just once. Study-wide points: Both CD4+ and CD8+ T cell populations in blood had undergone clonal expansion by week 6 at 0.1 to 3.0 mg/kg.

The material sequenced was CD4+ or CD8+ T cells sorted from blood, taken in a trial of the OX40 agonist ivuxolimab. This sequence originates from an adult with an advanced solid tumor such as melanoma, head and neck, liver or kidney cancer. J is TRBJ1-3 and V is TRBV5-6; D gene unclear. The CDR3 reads CASSVQGNTIYF. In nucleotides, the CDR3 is TGTGCCAGCAGCGTACAGGGAAACACCATATATTTT.